This T cell receptor beta chain derives from a study of regulatory T cells in long-lasting Graves disease. Study-level points and caveats: New patients shared approximately 970 public clonotypes, and persistent patients shared more, with fewer than 3,500. Newly diagnosed disease favored TRBV20-1 and TRBJ2-1 over persistent disease.

This sample's time point: persistent/refractory GD, antithyroid drugs over 5 years with positive TRAb. Extracted RNA from PBMCs served as the source of the TCR library. Both iRepertoire HTBI primers and Arm-PCR of CDR3 regions were used to build the TCR beta libraries. TCRdb used MiXCR to reprocess the multiplex PCR reads, holding one entry per CDR3 protein. This table holds more than 650,000 distinct CDR3 sequences, roughly 30% found once. J was trimmed by 4 bases and V by 3 bases; bases with no gene match: 5. CDR3 length: 14 residues. Germline CDR1 is KGHSH and CDR2 is LQKENI. Details on this clonotype: Its antigen remains unknown.

The chain links TRBV18 to TRBJ2-5, with 7 bases lining up with TRBD2. The specimen was peripheral blood mononuclear cells (PBMCs), collected when the disease was refractory, from a patient treated with antithyroid drugs. The clonotype was recovered from a female donor with Graves disease. The CDR3 spells CASSPGLPLETQYF. The CDR3 DNA reads TGTGCCAGCTCACCGGGACTACCGCTAGAGACCCAGTACTTC.